These T cell receptor beta chains were read from a single sample in a study of regulatory T cells in long-lasting Graves disease. TCRdb reprocessed the multiplex PCR reads with MiXCR, giving one entry per CDR3 protein. The top ten clones hold 10% of a sample with about 540,000 distinct CDR3 sequences, roughly 13% of them seen once. A further study also used this sample, focusing on T cells in Graves' hyperthyroidism and ophthalmopathy.

Sequencing was performed on peripheral blood mononuclear cells (PBMCs), taken at new diagnosis, from a patient treated with antithyroid drugs. These TCRs come from a man aged 25 to 45 with Graves disease. CDR3s include the opening cysteine and the closing phenylalanine or tryptophan. The order of the fields is V gene, clone size, J gene, D gene, CDR3 protein, CDR3 DNA. A D gene is named only where the DNA matches it firmly. Some rows have no size entry. The others give once, few or many, or a class for an expanded clone.

>TRBV6-2/TRBV6-3|NA|TRBJ2-7|TRBD2
CASSSGTSGPKQYF
TGTGCCAGCAGTTCCGGGACTAGCGGCCCCAAGCAGTACTTC
>TRBV5-5|NA|TRBJ2-7|NA
CASSIALGTAYEQYF
TGTGCCAGCAGTATCGCCCTAGGGACCGCCTACGAGCAGTACTTC
>TRBV19|few|TRBJ2-5|NA
CASSMQGEGETQYF
TGTGCCAGTAGTATGCAGGGCGAAGGTGAGACCCAGTACTTC
>TRBV20-1|many|TRBJ2-3|NA
CSAGDPGLRDTQYF
TGCAGTGCGGGGGACCCAGGACTAAGGGATACGCAGTATTTT
>TRBV20-1|NA|TRBJ2-3|TRBD2
CSANHLAGDETDTQYF
TGCAGTGCGAATCATTTAGCGGGAGATGAGACAGATACGCAGTATTTT
>TRBV9|once|TRBJ2-3|TRBD2
CASSAGGLSDTQYF
TGTGCCAGCAGCGCGGGGGGTCTATCGGATACGCAGTATTTT
>TRBV20-1|many|TRBJ2-5|NA
CSARGGTETQYF
TGCAGTGCTAGAGGGGGGACAGAGACCCAGTACTTC
>TRBV11-3|NA|TRBJ2-1|TRBD1
CASSTGGTGFNEQFF
TGTGCCAGCAGCACCGGGGGGACAGGGTTCAATGAGCAGTTCTTC
>TRBV6-2/TRBV6-3|many|TRBJ1-2|NA
CASSYSAPLSGYTF
TGTGCCAGCAGTTATTCGGCGCCGTTAAGTGGCTACACCTTC
>TRBV12-3/TRBV12-4|many|TRBJ1-1|NA
CASSLRGLNTEAFF
TGTGCCAGCAGTTTAAGGGGTCTGAACACTGAAGCTTTCTTT
>TRBV10-3|few|TRBJ2-1|NA
CATAVGSGTSSYNEQFF
TGTGCCACCGCGGTGGGTAGCGGCACTAGCTCCTACAATGAGCAGTTCTTC
>TRBV20-1|many|TRBJ2-7|NA
CSAGNRGGGDEQYF
TGCAGTGCCGGCAATAGAGGGGGAGGGGACGAGCAGTACTTC
>TRBV27|NA|TRBJ2-1|TRBD2
CASSLVGGSHNEQFF
TGTGCCAGCAGTTTGGTGGGAGGGTCCCACAATGAGCAGTTCTTC
>TRBV27|many|TRBJ2-1|NA
CASSPRLDIVAQSYNEQFF
TGTGCCAGCAGTCCCAGACTAGACATAGTAGCACAATCCTACAATGAGCAGTTCTTC
>TRBV5-4|once|TRBJ1-4|NA
CASSQEGRNEKLFF
TGTGCCAGCAGCCAAGAGGGACGTAACGAAAAACTGTTTTTT
>TRBV4-2|NA|TRBJ2-7|TRBD1
CASSQEGDRPYEQYF
TGTGCCAGCAGCCAAGAAGGGGACAGGCCCTACGAGCAGTACTTC
>TRBV19|few|TRBJ2-7|NA
CANSRTVGTYEQYF
TGTGCCAATAGTCGGACAGTTGGAACCTACGAGCAGTACTTC
>TRBV2|few|TRBJ2-7|NA
CASSVNPSTYEQYF
TGTGCCAGCAGTGTTAACCCTTCTACGTACGAGCAGTACTTC
>TRBV10-3|NA|TRBJ2-2|NA
CAISEFTGELFF
TGTGCCATCAGTGAGTTCACCGGGGAGCTGTTTTTT
>TRBV7-8|many|TRBJ2-2|NA
CASRRLPGELFF
TGTGCCAGCCGAAGGCTACCCGGGGAGCTGTTTTTT
>TRBV5-4|many|TRBJ2-7|NA
CASSFQGREQYF
TGTGCCAGCAGCTTCCAGGGGAGGGAGCAGTACTTC
>TRBV19|few|TRBJ1-2|NA
CASTPGFLGYGYTF
TGTGCCAGTACCCCGGGATTTCTCGGGTATGGCTACACCTTC
>TRBV9|few|TRBJ2-2|TRBD2
CASSATGLAGAAGELFF
TGTGCCAGCAGCGCCACCGGACTAGCGGGAGCAGCCGGGGAGCTGTTTTTT
>TRBV3-1|NA|TRBJ1-1|TRBD1
CASSQPLTGRNTEAFF
TGTGCCAGCAGCCAACCCCTGACAGGGAGGAACACTGAAGCTTTCTTT
>TRBV12-3/TRBV12-4|many|TRBJ1-1|NA
CASSLFGGWMNTEAFF
TGTGCCAGCAGTTTATTCGGGGGGTGGATGAACACTGAAGCTTTCTTT
>TRBV12-3/TRBV12-4|many|TRBJ2-1|TRBD1
CASTRFGRQGYNEQFF
TGTGCCAGCACCAGGTTTGGTAGACAGGGTTACAATGAGCAGTTCTTC
>TRBV7-2|many|TRBJ2-7|TRBD2
CASSPQRDRGQYF
TGTGCCAGCAGCCCACAGCGGGATAGAGGGCAGTACTTC
>TRBV12-3/TRBV12-4|many|TRBJ1-2|NA
CASTLSLLGRGYTF
TGTGCCAGCACCCTCAGCTTGCTTGGACGTGGCTACACCTTC
>TRBV20-1|few|TRBJ2-7|NA
CSAREAIYEQYF
TGCAGTGCTAGAGAGGCCATCTACGAGCAGTACTTC
>TRBV29-1|NA|TRBJ2-3|NA
CSVLLPGIADTQYF
TGCAGCGTTCTTCTCCCGGGGATCGCAGATACGCAGTATTTT
>TRBV29-1|many|TRBJ2-1|NA
CSVEGTVGDEQFF
TGCAGCGTTGAAGGCACGGTGGGGGATGAGCAGTTCTTC
>TRBV10-3|few|TRBJ2-2|TRBD2
CAISDREGNTGELFF
TGTGCCATCAGTGACAGGGAGGGGAACACCGGGGAGCTGTTTTTT
>TRBV11-2|many|TRBJ2-7|NA
CASSLAFPRSYEQYF
TGTGCCAGCAGCTTAGCCTTTCCTCGCTCCTACGAGCAGTACTTC
>TRBV7-6|many|TRBJ2-2|TRBD2
CASSLRPSGALIDGELFF
TGTGCCAGCAGCTTACGGCCTAGCGGGGCCCTGATCGACGGGGAGCTGTTTTTT
>TRBV2|many|TRBJ2-3|TRBD2
CASRGSSGRANTQYF
TGTGCCAGCAGGGGAAGTAGCGGGAGGGCAAATACGCAGTATTTT
>TRBV2|many|TRBJ1-2|NA
CASSRGKGYTF
TGTGCCAGCAGTAGGGGGAAAGGCTACACCTTC
>TRBV5-4|NA|TRBJ2-7|TRBD2
CASSLPGLANEQYF
TGTGCCAGCAGCTTACCGGGACTAGCAAACGAGCAGTACTTC
>TRBV27|many|TRBJ2-1|TRBD2
CASRLYSGVYNEQFF
TGTGCCAGCAGACTATATAGCGGGGTCTACAATGAGCAGTTCTTC
>TRBV5-1|few|TRBJ2-7|NA
CASSPSGARGGSEQYF
TGCGCCAGCAGCCCCTCCGGGGCCCGAGGCGGGTCCGAGCAGTACTTC
>TRBV6-1|few|TRBJ2-3|TRBD1
CASRRDSSTDTQYF
TGTGCCAGCCGCCGGGACAGTAGCACAGATACGCAGTATTTT
>TRBV2|many|TRBJ2-2|NA
CASSGDDTGELFF
TGTGCCAGCAGCGGGGACGACACCGGGGAGCTGTTTTTT
>TRBV5-1|few|TRBJ2-7|NA
CASSSHGGPEQYF
TGCGCCAGCAGCTCCCACGGCGGGCCGGAGCAGTACTTC
>TRBV18|NA|TRBJ1-1|NA
CASSELGTEAFF
TGTGCCAGCTCAGAGCTGGGCACTGAAGCTTTCTTT
>TRBV10-1|few|TRBJ2-7|NA
CASSDRGSYEQYF
TGCGCCAGCAGTGACAGGGGATCCTACGAGCAGTACTTC
>TRBV28|many|TRBJ2-7|TRBD1
CASSSGTGYEQYF
TGTGCCAGCAGCTCCGGGACAGGTTACGAGCAGTACTTC
>TRBV29-1|once|TRBJ2-3|NA
CSVEDPRTRSSTDTQYF
TGCAGCGTTGAAGACCCCCGGACACGTAGTAGCACAGATACGCAGTATTTT
>TRBV24-1|many|TRBJ2-2|NA
CATSDFPRGSGYTGELFF
TGTGCCACCAGTGATTTCCCACGAGGTAGCGGTTACACCGGGGAGCTGTTTTTT
>TRBV19|NA|TRBJ2-3|NA
CASSLRSTRGDTQYF
TGTGCCAGTAGCCTGAGGAGCACTCGGGGGGATACGCAGTATTTT
>TRBV5-8|few|TRBJ2-7|NA
CASSKDVTYEQYF
TGTGCCAGCAGTAAGGACGTAACCTACGAGCAGTACTTC
>TRBV2|many|TRBJ2-3|TRBD2
CASSDGKLADTDTQYF
TGTGCCAGCAGTGACGGGAAGCTAGCGGACACAGATACGCAGTATTTT
>TRBV20-1|many|TRBJ2-1|NA
CSAPSYNEQFF
TGCAGTGCTCCATCCTACAATGAGCAGTTCTTC
>TRBV20-1|many|TRBJ2-1|NA
CSAPRRDEQFF
TGCAGTGCCCCTCGTAGAGATGAGCAGTTCTTC
>TRBV12-3/TRBV12-4|many|TRBJ2-2|TRBD2
CASSAGLAGGGTGELFF
TGTGCCAGCAGTGCCGGACTAGCGGGAGGGGGAACCGGGGAGCTGTTTTTT
>TRBV5-1|few|TRBJ2-2|NA
CASSTMTAAVTGELFF
TGCGCCAGCAGCACTATGACAGCGGCGGTCACCGGGGAGCTGTTTTTT
>TRBV5-1|many|TRBJ2-7|NA
CASSSPDGIYEQYF
TGCGCCAGCAGCTCCCCGGACGGAATCTACGAGCAGTACTTC